This TCR beta chain was documented in a study of tumor-infiltrating lymphocytes in primary liver carcinoma. As for the study in general: Samples yielded about 3.65 to 7.13 million productive TCRbeta reads, similar across tissue types. Study-level findings and limits: For tumor-adjacent and tumor-blood pairs, overlap was less than that seen for tumor region pairs.

The CDR3 has 18 residues. CDR1 SGHAT and CDR2 FQDESV come from the germline V gene (reference sequence). With regard to this clonotype: Its antigen is currently unknown. The junction departs from the called germline gene at one end, perhaps through a read error.

TCR beta cDNA was prepared out of roughly 0.5 ug total RNA by means of a constant-region primer. Amplification in three nested multiplex PCR rounds with slightly modified ARM-PCR gave rise to TCR beta libraries. TRBV1-TRBV30 forward primers paired with a C-beta reverse primer were used in the first two PCR rounds, which ran 9 to 10 cycles each. Each CDR3 protein gets one entry after TCRdb re-called the multiplex PCR reads with MiXCR. This sample yields approximately 330,000 distinct CDR3 sequences, of which around three fifths are seen a single time; 6.5% belongs to the top ten. Germline DNA was extracted alongside blood RNA, which was obtained from unsorted whole blood. Infection with HBV was chronic in patients; they were treatment-naive. A roughly 4.1-milliliter peripheral blood sample was collected before surgery.

The sequenced material came from peripheral blood. V and J are TRBV11-1 and TRBJ2-7; TRBD1 aligns across 7 bases. The source of this sequence is a man between 40 and 49 years old with primary liver carcinoma and hepatitis B virus infection. CDR3 region: CASSLTLSHPGQTYGQYF. CDR3 in DNA: TGTGCCAGTAGCCTTACCCTCTCCCATCCGGGACAGACCTACGGGCAGTACTTC. Using reference TRBV11-1 and TRBJ2-7 for the parts outside the CDR3, the full variable domain is EAEVAQSPRYKITEKSQAVAFWCDPISGHATLYWYRQILGQGPELLVQFQDESVVDDSQLPKDRFSAERLKGVDSTLKIQPAELGDSAMYLCASSLTLSHPGQTYGQYFGPGTRLTVT.